This T cell receptor beta chain was documented in a study of shared clonotypes between healthy human individuals. Study-wide context: Donors had three CD4 naive, three CD4 memory, two CD8 naive and one CD8 memory plate apiece.

Comments on this clone: Its specificity is unknown.

Sequencing used immunoSEQ multiplex PCR; TCRdb keeps in-frame clones, though not all of them. The sample comprises around 560,000 clones, 90% to 95% of which are singletons, and over 0.09% rests with the top ten. Study-level results: Some clonotypes were shared by all four sorted-subset donors, while others were not shared. The non-shared ones had lower generation probabilities than the shared ones. Since donors were few, the genetic and exposure-history diversity represented was limited.

Only CD45RO-negative cells positively selected for CCR7 counted as naive CD8 cells, so terminally differentiated effector memory CD45RA+ cells were excluded. The CDR3 consists of 14 residues. Trimming cost V 8 bases and J 3 bases, with 16 bases left between them. Germline CDR1 and CDR2: SQVTM and ANQGSEA. Sequencing used naive CD8+ T cells sorted from blood. This sequence was found in a young woman in good health. The chain recombines TRBV29-1 with TRBJ2-2; D is possibly TRBD2 (7 bases). CDR3 in amino acids: CSPKGGADTGELFF. Here the CDR3 DNA reads TGCAGCCCAAAGGGGGGGGCTGACACCGGGGAGCTGTTTTTT.